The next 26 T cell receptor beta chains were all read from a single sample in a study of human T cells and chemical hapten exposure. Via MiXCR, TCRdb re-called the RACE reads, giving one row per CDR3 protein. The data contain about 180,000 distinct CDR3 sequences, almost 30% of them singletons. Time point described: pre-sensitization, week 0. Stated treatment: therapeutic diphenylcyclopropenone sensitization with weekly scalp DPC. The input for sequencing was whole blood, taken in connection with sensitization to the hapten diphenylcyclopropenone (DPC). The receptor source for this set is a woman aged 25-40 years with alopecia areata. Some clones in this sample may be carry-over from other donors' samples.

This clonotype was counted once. The CDR3 sequence: CANQWGRGPKTNNSPLHF. As DNA, the CDR3 is TGTGCCAATCAGTGGGGCAGGGGGCCTAAAACCAATAATTCACCCCTCCACTTT. The rearrangement uses TRBV27 and TRBJ1-6, with 8 bases lining up with TRBD1. The CDR3 runs 18 residues. The V segment lost 10 bases and the J segment 5 bases; nucleotides outside the gene matches: 19. Germline V CDR1 and CDR2: MNHEY, SMNVEV (reference sequence).

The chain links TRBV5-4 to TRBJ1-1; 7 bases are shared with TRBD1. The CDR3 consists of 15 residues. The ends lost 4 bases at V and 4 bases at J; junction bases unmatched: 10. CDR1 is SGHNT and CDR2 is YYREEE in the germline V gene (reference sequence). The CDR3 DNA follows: TGTGCCAGCAGCAAAGAGACAGGGAGGGGCACTGAAGCTTTCTTT. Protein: CASSKETGRGTEAFF.

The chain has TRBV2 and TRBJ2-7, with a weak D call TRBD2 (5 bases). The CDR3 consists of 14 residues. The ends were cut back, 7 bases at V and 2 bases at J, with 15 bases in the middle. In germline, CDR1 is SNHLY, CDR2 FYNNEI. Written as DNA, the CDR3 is TGTGCCAGCACAGTTGACCGAGGGCCCTACGAGCAGTACTTC. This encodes CASTVDRGPYEQYF.

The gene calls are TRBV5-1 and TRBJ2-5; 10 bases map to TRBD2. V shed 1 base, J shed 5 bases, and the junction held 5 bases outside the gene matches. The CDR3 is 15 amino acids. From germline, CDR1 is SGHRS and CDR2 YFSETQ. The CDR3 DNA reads TGCGCCAGCAGCTTGAGCGGGGGGGCCGTGGAGACCCAGTACTTC. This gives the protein CASSLSGGAVETQYF.

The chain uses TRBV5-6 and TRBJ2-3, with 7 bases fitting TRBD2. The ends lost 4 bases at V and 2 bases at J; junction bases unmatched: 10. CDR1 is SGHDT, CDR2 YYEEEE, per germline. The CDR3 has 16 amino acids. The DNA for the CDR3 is TGTGCCAGCAGCCGTTTGGGAAGGGACTACACAGATACGCAGTATTTT. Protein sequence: CASSRLGRDYTDTQYF.

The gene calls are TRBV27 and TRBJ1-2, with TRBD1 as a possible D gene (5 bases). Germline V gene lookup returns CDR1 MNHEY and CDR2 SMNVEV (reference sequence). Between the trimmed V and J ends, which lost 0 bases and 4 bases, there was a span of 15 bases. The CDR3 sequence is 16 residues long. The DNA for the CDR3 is TGTGCCAGCAGTTTATCTGGGACCTTGGCGGCCTATGGCTACACCTTC. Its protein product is CASSLSGTLAAYGYTF.

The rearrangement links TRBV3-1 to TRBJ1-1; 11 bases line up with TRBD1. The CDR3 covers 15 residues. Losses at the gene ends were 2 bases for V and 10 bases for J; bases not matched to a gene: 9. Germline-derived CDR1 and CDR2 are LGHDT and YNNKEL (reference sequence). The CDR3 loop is CASSQPGQGVERAFF. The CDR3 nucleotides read TGTGCCAGCAGCCAACCGGGACAGGGGGTTGAGAGAGCTTTCTTT. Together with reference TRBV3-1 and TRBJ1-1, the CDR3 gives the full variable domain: DTAVSQTPKYLVTQMGNDKSIKCEQNLGHDTMYWYKQDSKKFLKIMFSYNNKELIINETVPNRFSPKSPDKAHLNLHINSLELGDSAVYFCASSQPGQGVERAFFGQGTRLTVV.

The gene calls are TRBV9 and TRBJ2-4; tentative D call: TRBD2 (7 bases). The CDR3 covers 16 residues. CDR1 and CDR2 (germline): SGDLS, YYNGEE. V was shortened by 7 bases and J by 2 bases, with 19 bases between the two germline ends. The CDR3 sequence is CASGGRGARTKNIQYF. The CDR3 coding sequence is TGTGCCAGCGGGGGCCGGGGGGCCCGGACCAAAAACATTCAGTACTTC. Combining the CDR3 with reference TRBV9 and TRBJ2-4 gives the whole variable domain DSGVTQTPKHLITATGQRVTLRCSPRSGDLSVYWYQQSLDQGLQFLIQYYNGEERAKGNILERFSAQQFPDLHSELNLSSLELGDSALYFCASGGRGARTKNIQYFGAGTRLSVL.

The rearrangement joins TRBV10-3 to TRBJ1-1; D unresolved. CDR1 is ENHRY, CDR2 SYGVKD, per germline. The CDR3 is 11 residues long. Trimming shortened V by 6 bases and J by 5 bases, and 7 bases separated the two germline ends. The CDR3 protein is CAIRSGTEAFF. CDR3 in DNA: TGTGCCATCAGATCGGGGACTGAAGCTTTCTTT.

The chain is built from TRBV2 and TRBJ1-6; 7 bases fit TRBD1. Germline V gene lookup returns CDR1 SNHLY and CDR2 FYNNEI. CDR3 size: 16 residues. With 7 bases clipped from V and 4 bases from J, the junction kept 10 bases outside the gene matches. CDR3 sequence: CASTSRPGGYNSPLHF. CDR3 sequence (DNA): TGTGCCAGCACGTCCCGACCAGGGGGTTATAATTCACCCCTCCACTTT.

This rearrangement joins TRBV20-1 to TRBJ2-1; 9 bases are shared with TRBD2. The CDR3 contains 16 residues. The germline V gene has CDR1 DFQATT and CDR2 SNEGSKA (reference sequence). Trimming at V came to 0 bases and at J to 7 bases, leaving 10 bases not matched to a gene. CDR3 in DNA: TGCAGTGCTAGAGAACTCATAGCGGGAGAGGCAAATGAGCAGTTCTTC. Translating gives CSARELIAGEANEQFF.

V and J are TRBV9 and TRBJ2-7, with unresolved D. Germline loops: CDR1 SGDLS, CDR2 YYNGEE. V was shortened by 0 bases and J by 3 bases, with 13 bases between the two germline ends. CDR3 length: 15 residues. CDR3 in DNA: TGTGCCAGCAGCGTAGGGGGTGGGTTTATCTACGAGCAGTACTTC. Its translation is CASSVGGGFIYEQYF.

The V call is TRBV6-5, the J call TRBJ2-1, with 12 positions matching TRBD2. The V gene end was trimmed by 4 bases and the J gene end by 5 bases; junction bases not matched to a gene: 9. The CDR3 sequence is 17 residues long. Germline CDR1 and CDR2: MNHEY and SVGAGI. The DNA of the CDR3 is TGTGCCAGCAGTTCTACGACTAGCGGGAGTCTCCACAATGAGCAGTTCTTC. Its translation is CASSSTTSGSLHNEQFF.

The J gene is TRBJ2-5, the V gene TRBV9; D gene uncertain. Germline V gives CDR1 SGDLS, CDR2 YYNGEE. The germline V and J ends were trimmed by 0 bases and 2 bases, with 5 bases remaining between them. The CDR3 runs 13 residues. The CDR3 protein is CASSVASQETQYF. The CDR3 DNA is TGTGCCAGCAGCGTAGCCTCACAAGAGACCCAGTACTTC.

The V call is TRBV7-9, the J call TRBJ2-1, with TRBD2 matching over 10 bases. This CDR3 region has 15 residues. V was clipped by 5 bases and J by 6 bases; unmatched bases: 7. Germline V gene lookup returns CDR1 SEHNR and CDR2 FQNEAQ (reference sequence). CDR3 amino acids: CASSTGTSVGNEQFF. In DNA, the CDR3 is TGTGCCAGCAGCACCGGGACTAGCGTAGGCAATGAGCAGTTCTTC.

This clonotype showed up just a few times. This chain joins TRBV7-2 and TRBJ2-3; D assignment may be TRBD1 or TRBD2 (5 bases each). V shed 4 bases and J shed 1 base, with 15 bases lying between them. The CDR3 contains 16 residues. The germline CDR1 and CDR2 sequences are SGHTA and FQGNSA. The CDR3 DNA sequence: TGTGCCAGCAGCTCTTCGGGGCCCCGGGGCACAGATACGCAGTATTTT. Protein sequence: CASSSSGPRGTDTQYF.

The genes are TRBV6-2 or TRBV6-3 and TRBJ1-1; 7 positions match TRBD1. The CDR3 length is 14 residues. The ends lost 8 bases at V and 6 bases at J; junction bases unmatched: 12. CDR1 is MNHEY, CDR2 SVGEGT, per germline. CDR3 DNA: TGTGCCAGCGGCTTAAAGAGGGGGCTAGCTGAAGCTTTCTTT. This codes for CASGLKRGLAEAFF.

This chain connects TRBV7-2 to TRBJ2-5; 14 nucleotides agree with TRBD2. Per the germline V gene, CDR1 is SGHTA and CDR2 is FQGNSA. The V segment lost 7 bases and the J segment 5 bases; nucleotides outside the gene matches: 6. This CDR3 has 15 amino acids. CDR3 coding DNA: TGTGCCAGCACGACTAGCGGGGGGGCCCTCGAGACCCAGTACTTC. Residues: CASTTSGGALETQYF.

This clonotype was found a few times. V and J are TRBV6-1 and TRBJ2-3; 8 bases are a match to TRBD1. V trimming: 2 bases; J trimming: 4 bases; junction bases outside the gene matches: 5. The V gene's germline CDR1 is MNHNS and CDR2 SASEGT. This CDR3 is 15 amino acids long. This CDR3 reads CASSEWRQGPDTQYF. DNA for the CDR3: TGTGCCAGCAGTGAATGGCGACAGGGGCCAGATACGCAGTATTTT.

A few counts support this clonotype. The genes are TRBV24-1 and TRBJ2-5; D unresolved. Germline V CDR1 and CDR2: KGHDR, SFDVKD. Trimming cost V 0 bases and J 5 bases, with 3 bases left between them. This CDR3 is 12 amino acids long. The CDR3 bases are TGTGCCACCAGTGATTTGCGGGAGACCCAGTACTTC. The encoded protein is CATSDLRETQYF.

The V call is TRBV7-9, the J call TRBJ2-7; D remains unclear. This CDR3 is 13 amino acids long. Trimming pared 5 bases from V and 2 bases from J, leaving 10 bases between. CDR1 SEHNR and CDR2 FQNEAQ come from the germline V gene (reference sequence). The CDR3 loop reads CASSTTRPYEQYF. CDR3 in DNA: TGTGCCAGCAGCACTACTCGGCCCTACGAGCAGTACTTC. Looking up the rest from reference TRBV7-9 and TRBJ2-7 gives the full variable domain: DTGVSQNPRHKITKRGQNVTFRCDPISEHNRLYWYRQTLGQGPEFLTYFQNEAQLEKSRLLSDRFSAERPKGSFSTLEIQRTEQGDSAMYLCASSTTRPYEQYFGPGTRLTVT.

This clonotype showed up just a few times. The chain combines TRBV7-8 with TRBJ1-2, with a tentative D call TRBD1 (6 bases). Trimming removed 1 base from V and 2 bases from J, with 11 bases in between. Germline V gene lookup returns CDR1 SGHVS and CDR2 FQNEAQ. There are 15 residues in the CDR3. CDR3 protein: CASSLGGGTNYGYTF. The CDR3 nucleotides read TGTGCCAGCAGCTTAGGAGGGGGGACAAACTATGGCTACACCTTC.

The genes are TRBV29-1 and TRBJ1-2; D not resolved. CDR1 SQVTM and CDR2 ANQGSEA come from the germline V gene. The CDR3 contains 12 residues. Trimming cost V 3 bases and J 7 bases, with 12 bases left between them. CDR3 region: CSVDGWRAGYTF. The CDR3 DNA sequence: TGCAGCGTTGACGGGTGGAGGGCTGGCTACACCTTC.

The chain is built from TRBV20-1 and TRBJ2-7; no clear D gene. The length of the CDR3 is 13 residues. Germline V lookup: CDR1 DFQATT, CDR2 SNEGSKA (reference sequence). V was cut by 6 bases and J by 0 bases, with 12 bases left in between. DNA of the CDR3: TGCAGTGCCCCTAAGGGCCCCTCCTACGAGCAGTACTTC. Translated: CSAPKGPSYEQYF.

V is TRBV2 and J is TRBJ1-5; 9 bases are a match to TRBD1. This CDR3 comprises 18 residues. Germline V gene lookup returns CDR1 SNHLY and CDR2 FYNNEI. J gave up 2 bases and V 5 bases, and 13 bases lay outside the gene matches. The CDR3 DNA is TGTGCCAGCAGTCACCGGACAGGGGCCCTCGGACGCAATCAGCCCCAGCATTTT. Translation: CASSHRTGALGRNQPQHF.

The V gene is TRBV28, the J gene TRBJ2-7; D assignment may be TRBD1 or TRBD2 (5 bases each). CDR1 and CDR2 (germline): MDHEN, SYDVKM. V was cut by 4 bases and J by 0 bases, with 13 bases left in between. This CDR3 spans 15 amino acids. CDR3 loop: CASSSMGRSSYEQYF. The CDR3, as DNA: TGTGCCAGCAGTTCCATGGGACGGAGCTCCTACGAGCAGTACTTC. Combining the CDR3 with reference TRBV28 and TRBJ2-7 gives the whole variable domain DVKVTQSSRYLVKRTGEKVFLECVQDMDHENMFWYRQDPGLGLRLIYFSYDVKMKEKGDIPEGYSVSREKKERFSLILESASTNQTSMYLCASSSMGRSSYEQYFGPGTRLTVT.